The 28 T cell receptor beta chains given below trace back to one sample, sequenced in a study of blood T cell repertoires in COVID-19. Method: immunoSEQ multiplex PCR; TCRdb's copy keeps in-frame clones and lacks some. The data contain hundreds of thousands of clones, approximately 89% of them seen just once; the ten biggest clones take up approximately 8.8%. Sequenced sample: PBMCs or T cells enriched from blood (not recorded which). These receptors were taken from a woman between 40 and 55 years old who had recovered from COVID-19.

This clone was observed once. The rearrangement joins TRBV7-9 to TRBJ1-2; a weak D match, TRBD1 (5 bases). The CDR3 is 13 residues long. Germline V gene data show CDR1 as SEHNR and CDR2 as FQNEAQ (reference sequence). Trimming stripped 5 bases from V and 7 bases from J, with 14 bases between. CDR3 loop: CASSPDVGGGYTF. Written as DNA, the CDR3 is TGTGCCAGCAGCCCTGACGTCGGGGGTGGCTACACCTTC.

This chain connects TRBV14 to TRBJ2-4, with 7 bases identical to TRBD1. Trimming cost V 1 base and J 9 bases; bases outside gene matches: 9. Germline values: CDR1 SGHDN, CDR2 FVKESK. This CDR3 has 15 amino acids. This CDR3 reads CASSQAITGAGIQYF. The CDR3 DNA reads TGTGCCAGCAGCCAAGCAATTACAGGGGCGGGCATTCAGTACTTC. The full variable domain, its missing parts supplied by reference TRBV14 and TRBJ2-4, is EAGVTQFPSHSVIEKGQTVTLRCDPISGHDNLYWYRRVMGKEIKFLLHFVKESKQDESGMPNNRFLAERTGGTYSTLKVQPAELEDSGVYFCASSQAITGAGIQYFGAGTRLSVL.

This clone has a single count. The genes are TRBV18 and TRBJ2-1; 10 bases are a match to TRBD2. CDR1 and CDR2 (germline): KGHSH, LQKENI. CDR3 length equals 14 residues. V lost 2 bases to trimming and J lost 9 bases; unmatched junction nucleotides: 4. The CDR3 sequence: CASSPILAGAEQFF. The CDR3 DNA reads TGTGCCAGCTCACCAATCCTAGCGGGAGCTGAGCAGTTCTTC. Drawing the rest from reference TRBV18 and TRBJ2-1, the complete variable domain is NAGVMQNPRHLVRRRGQEARLRCSPMKGHSHVYWYRQLPEEGLKFMVYLQKENIIDESGMPKERFSAEFPKEGPSILRIQQVVRGDSAAYFCASSPILAGAEQFFGPGTRLTVL.

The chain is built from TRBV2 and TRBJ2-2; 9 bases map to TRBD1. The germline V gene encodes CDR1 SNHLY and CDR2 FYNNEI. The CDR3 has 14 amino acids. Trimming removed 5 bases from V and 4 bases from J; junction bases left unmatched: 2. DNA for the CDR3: TGTGCCAGCAGTCGGACAGGGGCCACCGGGGAGCTGTTTTTT. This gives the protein CASSRTGATGELFF. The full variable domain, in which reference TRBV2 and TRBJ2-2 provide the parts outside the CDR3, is EPEVTQTPSHQVTQMGQEVILRCVPISNHLYFYWYRQILGQKVEFLVSFYNNEISEKSEIFDDQFSVERPDGSNFTLKIRSTKLEDSAMYFCASSRTGATGELFFGEGSRLTVL.

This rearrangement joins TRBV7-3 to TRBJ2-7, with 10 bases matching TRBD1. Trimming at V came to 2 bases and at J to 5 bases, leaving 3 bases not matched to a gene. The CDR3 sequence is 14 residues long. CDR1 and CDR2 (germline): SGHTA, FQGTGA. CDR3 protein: CASSLGTGEDEQYF. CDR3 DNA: TGTGCCAGCAGCTTAGGGACAGGGGAGGACGAGCAGTACTTC.

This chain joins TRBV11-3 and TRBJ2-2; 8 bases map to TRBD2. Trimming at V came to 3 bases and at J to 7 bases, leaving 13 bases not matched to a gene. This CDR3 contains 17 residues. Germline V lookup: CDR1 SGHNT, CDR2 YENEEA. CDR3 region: CASSFSSGRNFVGELFF. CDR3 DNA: TGTGCCAGCAGCTTTTCCAGCGGGAGAAACTTCGTCGGGGAGCTGTTTTTT.

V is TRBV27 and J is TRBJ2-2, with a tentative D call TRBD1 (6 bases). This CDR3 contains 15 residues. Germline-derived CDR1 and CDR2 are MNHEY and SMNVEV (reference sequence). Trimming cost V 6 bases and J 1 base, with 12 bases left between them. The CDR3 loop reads CASSSTGKNTGELFF. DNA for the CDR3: TGTGCCAGCAGCTCCACAGGGAAGAACACCGGGGAGCTGTTTTTT.

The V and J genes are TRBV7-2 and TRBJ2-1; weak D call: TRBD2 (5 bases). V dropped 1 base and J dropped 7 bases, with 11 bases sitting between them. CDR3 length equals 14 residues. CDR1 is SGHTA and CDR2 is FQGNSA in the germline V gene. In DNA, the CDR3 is TGTGCCAGCAGCTTAGGAGGGCCACTGAATGAGCAGTTCTTC. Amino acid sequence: CASSLGGPLNEQFF.

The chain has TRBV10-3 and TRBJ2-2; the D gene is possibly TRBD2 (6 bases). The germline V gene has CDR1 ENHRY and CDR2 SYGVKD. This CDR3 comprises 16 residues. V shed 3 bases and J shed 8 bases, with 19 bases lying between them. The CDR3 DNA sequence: TGTGCCATCAGTGATTGGGCTAGCGAGCAAAAGGGGGAGCTGTTTTTT. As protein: CAISDWASEQKGELFF.

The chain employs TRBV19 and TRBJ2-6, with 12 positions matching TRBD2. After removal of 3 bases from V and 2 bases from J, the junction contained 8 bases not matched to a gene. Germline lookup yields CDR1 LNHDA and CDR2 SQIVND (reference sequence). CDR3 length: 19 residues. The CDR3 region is CASSMTSGSSLTGANVLTF. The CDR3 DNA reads TGTGCCAGTAGTATGACTAGCGGGAGTAGTTTAACTGGGGCCAACGTCCTGACTTTC.

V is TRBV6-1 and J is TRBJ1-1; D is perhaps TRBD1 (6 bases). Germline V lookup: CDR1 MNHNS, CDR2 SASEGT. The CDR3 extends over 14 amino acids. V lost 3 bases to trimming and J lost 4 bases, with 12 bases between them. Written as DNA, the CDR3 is TGTGCCAGCAGTGAGATTGGGACATCCACTGAAGCTTTCTTT. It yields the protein CASSEIGTSTEAFF.

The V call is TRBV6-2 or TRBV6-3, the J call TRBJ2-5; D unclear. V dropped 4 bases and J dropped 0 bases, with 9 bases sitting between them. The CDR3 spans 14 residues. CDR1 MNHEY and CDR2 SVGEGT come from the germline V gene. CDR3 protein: CASSSRRDQETQYF. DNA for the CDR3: TGTGCCAGCAGTTCTCGACGGGACCAAGAGACCCAGTACTTC.

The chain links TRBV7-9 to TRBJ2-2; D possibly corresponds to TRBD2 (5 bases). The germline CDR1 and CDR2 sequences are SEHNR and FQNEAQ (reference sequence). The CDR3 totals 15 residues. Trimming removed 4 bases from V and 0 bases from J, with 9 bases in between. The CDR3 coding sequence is TGTGCCAGCAGCTCTCGGGATCCGAACACCGGGGAGCTGTTTTTT. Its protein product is CASSSRDPNTGELFF.

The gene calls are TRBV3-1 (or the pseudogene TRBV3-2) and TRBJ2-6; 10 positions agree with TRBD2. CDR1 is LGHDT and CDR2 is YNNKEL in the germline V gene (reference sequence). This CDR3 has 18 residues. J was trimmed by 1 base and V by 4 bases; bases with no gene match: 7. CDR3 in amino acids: CASSLTSGQPSGANVLTF. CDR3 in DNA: TGTGCCAGCAGCCTGACTAGCGGGCAACCTTCTGGGGCCAACGTCCTGACTTTC.

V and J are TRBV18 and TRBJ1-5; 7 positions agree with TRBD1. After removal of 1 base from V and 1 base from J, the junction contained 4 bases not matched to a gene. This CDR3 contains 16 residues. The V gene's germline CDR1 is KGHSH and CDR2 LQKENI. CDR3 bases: TGTGCCAGCTCACCACAGGGGGCGATCAGCAATCAGCCCCAGCATTTT. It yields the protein CASSPQGAISNQPQHF. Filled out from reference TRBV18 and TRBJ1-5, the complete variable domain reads NAGVMQNPRHLVRRRGQEARLRCSPMKGHSHVYWYRQLPEEGLKFMVYLQKENIIDESGMPKERFSAEFPKEGPSILRIQQVVRGDSAAYFCASSPQGAISNQPQHFGDGTRLSIL.

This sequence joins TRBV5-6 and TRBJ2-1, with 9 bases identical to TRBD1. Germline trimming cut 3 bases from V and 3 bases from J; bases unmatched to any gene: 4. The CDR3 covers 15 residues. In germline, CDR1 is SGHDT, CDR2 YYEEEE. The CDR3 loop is CASSSLGQGYNEQFF. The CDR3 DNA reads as TGTGCCAGCAGCTCCCTGGGACAGGGCTACAATGAGCAGTTCTTC.

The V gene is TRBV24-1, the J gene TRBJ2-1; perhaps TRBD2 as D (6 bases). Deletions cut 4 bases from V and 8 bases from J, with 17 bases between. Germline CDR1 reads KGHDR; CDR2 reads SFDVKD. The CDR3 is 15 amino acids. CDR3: CATSDFWRAGDEQFF. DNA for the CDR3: TGTGCCACCAGTGACTTCTGGAGGGCCGGGGATGAGCAGTTCTTC.

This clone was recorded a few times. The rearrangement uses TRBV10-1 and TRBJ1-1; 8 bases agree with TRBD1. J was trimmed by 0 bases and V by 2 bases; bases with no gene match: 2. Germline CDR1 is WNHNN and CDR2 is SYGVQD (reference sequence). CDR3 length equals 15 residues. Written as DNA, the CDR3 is TGCGCCAGCAGTGAGGACAGGGGTCTGAACACTGAAGCTTTCTTT. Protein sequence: CASSEDRGLNTEAFF.

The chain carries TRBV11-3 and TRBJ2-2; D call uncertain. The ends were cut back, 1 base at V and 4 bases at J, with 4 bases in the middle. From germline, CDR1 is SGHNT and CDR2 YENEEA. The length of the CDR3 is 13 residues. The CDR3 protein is CASSLVSTGELFF. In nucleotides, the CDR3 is TGTGCCAGCAGCTTAGTCAGCACCGGGGAGCTGTTTTTT. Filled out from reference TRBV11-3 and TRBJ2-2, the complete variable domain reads EAGVVQSPRYKIIEKKQPVAFWCNPISGHNTLYWYLQNLGQGPELLIRYENEEAVDDSQLPKDRFSAERLKGVDSTLKIQPAELGDSAVYLCASSLVSTGELFFGEGSRLTVL.

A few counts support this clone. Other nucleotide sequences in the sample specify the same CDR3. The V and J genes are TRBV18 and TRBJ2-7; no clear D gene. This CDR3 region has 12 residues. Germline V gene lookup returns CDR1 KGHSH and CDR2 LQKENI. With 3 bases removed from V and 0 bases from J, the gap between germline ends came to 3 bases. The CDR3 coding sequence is TGTGCCAGCTCACCCTCCTCCTACGAGCAGTACTTC. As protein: CASSPSSYEQYF.

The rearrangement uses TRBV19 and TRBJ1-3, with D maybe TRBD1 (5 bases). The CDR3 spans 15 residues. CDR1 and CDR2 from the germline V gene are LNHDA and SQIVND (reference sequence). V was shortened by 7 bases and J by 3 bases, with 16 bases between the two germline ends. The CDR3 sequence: CASTLSRDIGNTIYF. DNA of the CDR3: TGTGCCAGTACCCTAAGCAGGGATATTGGAAACACCATATATTTT.

Here the CDR3 reads CASSQGPPASVDSPLHF. Written as DNA, the CDR3 is TGTGCCAGCAGCCAGGGCCCCCCGGCGTCCGTGGATTCACCCCTCCACTTT. V usage is TRBV3-1 (or the pseudogene TRBV3-2) and J usage is TRBJ1-6; no reliable D call. The germline gives CDR1 LGHDT, CDR2 YNNKEL (reference sequence). CDR3 length equals 17 residues. V was shortened by 3 bases and J by 8 bases, with 20 bases between the two germline ends.

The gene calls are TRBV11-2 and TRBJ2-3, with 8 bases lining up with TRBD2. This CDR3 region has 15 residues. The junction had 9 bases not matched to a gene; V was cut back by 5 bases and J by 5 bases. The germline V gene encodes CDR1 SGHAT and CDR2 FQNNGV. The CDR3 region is CASSGMSGRGDTQYF. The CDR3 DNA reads TGTGCCAGCAGCGGAATGAGCGGGAGAGGAGATACGCAGTATTTT.

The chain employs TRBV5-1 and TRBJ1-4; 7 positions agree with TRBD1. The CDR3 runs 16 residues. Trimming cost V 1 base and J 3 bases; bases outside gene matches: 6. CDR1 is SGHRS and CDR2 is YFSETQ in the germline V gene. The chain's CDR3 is CASSLIEGASNEKLFF. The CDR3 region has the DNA TGCGCCAGCAGCTTGATTGAGGGGGCTTCTAATGAAAAACTGTTTTTT.

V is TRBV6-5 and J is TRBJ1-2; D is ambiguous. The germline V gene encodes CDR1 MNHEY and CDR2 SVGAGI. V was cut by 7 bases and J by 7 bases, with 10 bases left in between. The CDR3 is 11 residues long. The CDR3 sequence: CASTFDFGYTF. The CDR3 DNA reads TGTGCCAGCACCTTTGACTTTGGCTACACCTTC.

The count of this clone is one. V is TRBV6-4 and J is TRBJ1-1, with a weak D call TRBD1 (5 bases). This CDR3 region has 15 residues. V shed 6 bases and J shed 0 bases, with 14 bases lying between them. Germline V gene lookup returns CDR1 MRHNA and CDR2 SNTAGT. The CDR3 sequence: CASRPGGEMNTEAFF. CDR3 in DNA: TGTGCCAGCAGGCCCGGGGGGGAGATGAACACTGAAGCTTTCTTT.

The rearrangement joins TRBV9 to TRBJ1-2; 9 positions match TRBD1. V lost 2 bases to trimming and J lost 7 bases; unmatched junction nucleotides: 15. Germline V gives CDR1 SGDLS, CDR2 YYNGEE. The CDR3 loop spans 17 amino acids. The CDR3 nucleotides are TGTGCCAGCAGCGTCCGGCCGACAACCGGGACAGGGTTTGGCTACACCTTC. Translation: CASSVRPTTGTGFGYTF.

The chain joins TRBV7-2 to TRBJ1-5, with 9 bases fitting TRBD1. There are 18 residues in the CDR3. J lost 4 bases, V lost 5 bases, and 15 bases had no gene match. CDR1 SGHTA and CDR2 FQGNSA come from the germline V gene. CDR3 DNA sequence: TGTGCCAGCAGCCCCCGATCAGGACAGGGGTTAAGAAATCAGCCCCAGCATTTT. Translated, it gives CASSPRSGQGLRNQPQHF.